Presented here are 3 T cell receptor beta chains from one specimen sequenced in a study of beta chain features in type 1 diabetes. Every isolated RNA sample was fully reverse transcribed, so sequencing captured expressed TCRB transcripts. Assay used: immunoSEQ multiplex PCR; TCRdb lists only in-frame clones, some missing. Found here are under 550,000 clones, about an eighth of them singletons; the top ten hold less than 0.06%. The sample was naive CD4+ T cells from blood. All receptors come from a young woman in good health.

This clone was seen a handful of times. The rearrangement links TRBV7-9 to TRBJ2-1; D is perhaps TRBD2 (6 bases). The CDR3 is made up of 15 amino acids. Per the germline V gene, CDR1 is SEHNR and CDR2 is FQNEAQ (reference sequence). V gave up 1 base and J gave up 12 bases, with 19 bases separating them. The CDR3 DNA follows: TGTGCCAGCAGCTTAGAGCGGGCAGGTAGGAGCTGGCAGTTCTTC. Its protein is CASSLERAGRSWQFF.

DNA for the CDR3: TGTGCCAGCTCACTACGGACAGGGCAAGAGACCCAGTACTTC. Amino acids: CASSLRTGQETQYF. The chain recombines TRBV18 with TRBJ2-5, with 8 bases matching TRBD1. This CDR3 contains 14 residues. CDR1 KGHSH and CDR2 LQKENI come from the germline V gene. The V and J ends lost 4 bases and 2 bases, in that order; junction bases with no gene match: 3.

The CDR3, as DNA: TGCGCCAGCAGCGATCCGGGACAGGGCTCCTACAATGAGCAGTTCTTC. Translation gives CASSDPGQGSYNEQFF. The chain links TRBV5-1 to TRBJ2-1, with TRBD1 identical over 9 bases. Trimming at V came to 4 bases and at J to 0 bases, leaving 5 bases not matched to a gene. Germline CDR1 is SGHRS and CDR2 is YFSETQ. The CDR3 sequence is 16 residues long. Looking up the rest from reference TRBV5-1 and TRBJ2-1 gives the full variable domain: KAGVTQTPRYLIKTRGQQVTLSCSPISGHRSVSWYQQTPGQGLQFLFEYFSETQRNKGNFPGRFSGRQFSNSRSEMNVSTLELGDSALYLCASSDPGQGSYNEQFFGPGTRLTVL.